These 17 T cell receptor beta chains were all obtained from the same sample, sequenced in a study of tumor-infiltrating lymphocytes in primary liver carcinoma. Unsorted whole blood yielded the blood RNA, and germline DNA was also extracted. From about 530 ng total RNA, TCR beta cDNA was generated with a primer in the constant region. Three rounds of nested multiplex PCR with slightly modified ARM-PCR produced TCR beta libraries. It was with TRBV1-TRBV30 forward primers and a C-beta reverse primer that the first two PCR rounds were run, at approximately 10 cycles each. TCRdb re-called the multiplex PCR reads with MiXCR, one entry per CDR3 protein. In the table there are about 310,000 distinct CDR3 sequences, roughly 60% of which are singletons. Sequenced material: peripheral blood. These TCRs come from a woman in her twenties or thirties with primary liver carcinoma and hepatitis B virus infection.

Turning to this clonotype: One end of the junction fails to match germline, which may point to a read error. This chain connects TRBV4-1 to TRBJ2-2, with a possible D match to TRBD2 (5 bases). The length of the CDR3 is 16 residues. Germline assignment: CDR1 MGHRA and CDR2 YSYEKL. CDR3 nucleotides: TGCGCCAGCAGCCAAGGGGTCCAGAGGCACACCGGGGAGCTGGTTTTT. It codes for CASSQGVQRHTGELVF.

At least ten counts were recorded for this clonotype. The chain links TRBV11-2 to TRBJ2-7; D remains unclear. CDR1 and CDR2 from the germline V gene are SGHAT and FQNNGV. V was shortened by 5 bases and J by 6 bases, with 11 bases between the two germline ends. This CDR3 spans 12 amino acids. The CDR3 spells CASSPRLGEQYF. CDR3 bases: TGTGCCAGCAGCCCCCGACTGGGCGAGCAGTACTTC.

This clonotype was observed many times. The chain has TRBV5-1 and TRBJ1-2, with unresolved D. The CDR3 is made up of 12 amino acids. The germline gives CDR1 SGHRS, CDR2 YFSETQ. V gave up 4 bases and J gave up 6 bases, with 10 bases separating them. The CDR3 DNA sequence: TGCGCCAGCAGCCGGACGGCAGATGGCTACACCTTC. Protein sequence: CASSRTADGYTF.

A note on this clonotype: Sequence at one end of the junction differs from germline and may be a read error. The CDR3 spells CASSSLRGFNTEASF. CDR3 bases: TGTGCCAGCAGCTCGCTGCGGGGTTTTAACACCGAAGCTTCCTTT. The chain uses TRBV11-2 and TRBJ1-1, with unresolved D. The CDR3 sequence is 15 residues long. Germline lookup yields CDR1 SGHAT and CDR2 FQNNGV.

This chain links TRBV2 with TRBJ2-1; D unclear. The germline V and J ends were trimmed by 6 bases and 3 bases, with 9 bases remaining between them. CDR3 size: 13 residues. Looked up from germline, CDR1 is SNHLY and CDR2 is FYNNEI. Here the CDR3 DNA reads TGTGCCAGCAGGGCAGGCCACTACAATGAGCAGTTCTTC. Translation: CASRAGHYNEQFF.

This rearrangement joins TRBV29-1 to TRBJ2-3; 13 bases agree with TRBD2. This CDR3 is built from 16 residues. Trimming removed 7 bases from V and 4 bases from J; junction bases left unmatched: 11. CDR1 and CDR2 (germline): SQVTM, ANQGSEA. CDR3 DNA: TGCAGCGCCTCCCGGACTAGCGGGAGTAGATCAGATACGCAGTATTTT. Its protein is CSASRTSGSRSDTQYF.

Remarks on this clonotype: A read error may account for a junction end that differs from germline. In DNA form, the CDR3 reads TGTACCAGCAGCTTAGTAGCGGGAGTGATCATAGATACGCAGTATTTT. Its translation is CTSSLVAGVIIDTQYF. The rearrangement links TRBV11-2 to TRBJ2-3, with TRBD2 matching 9 bases. The CDR3 runs to 16 residues. CDR1 is SGHAT, CDR2 FQNNGV, per germline.

Remarks on this clonotype: A junction boundary mismatches the germline segment, possibly from a read error. V and J are TRBV6-5 and TRBJ1-5, with a possible D match to TRBD1 (5 bases). CDR1 is MNHEY and CDR2 is SVGAGI in the germline V gene. The CDR3 sequence is 15 residues long. The CDR3 sequence: CPSSSTQGSNQPQHF. The DNA of the CDR3 is TGTCCCAGCAGTTCCACGCAGGGTAGCAATCAGCCCCAGCATTTT.

About this clonotype: The final CDR3 position lacks the conserved phenylalanine or tryptophan, pointing to a likely read error. This chain links TRBV12-3 or TRBV12-4 with TRBJ2-5, with 7 bases that match TRBD2. V was clipped by 4 bases and J by 3 bases; unmatched bases: 2. There are 13 residues in the CDR3. In nucleotides, the CDR3 is TGTGCCAGCAGTTCCGCGGGGGAAGAGACCCAGTACTTA. Protein sequence: CASSSAGEETQYL.

The CDR3 sequence: CASSLASGEAYDGQFF. CDR3 coding DNA: TGTGCCAGCAGCTTAGCGTCGGGGGAGGCTTACGATGGGCAGTTCTTC. The chain couples TRBV11-1 to TRBJ2-1; D perhaps matches TRBD2 (6 bases). The CDR3 is 16 amino acids. Germline CDR1 reads SGHAT; CDR2 reads FQDESV (reference sequence). Trimming pared 0 bases from V and 12 bases from J, leaving 21 bases between.

For this clonotype: A junction end diverges from the germline sequence, so it may reflect a read error. This chain connects TRBV12-3 or TRBV12-4 to TRBJ1-6; 7 bases match TRBD1. The CDR3 sequence is 15 residues long. CDR3 nucleotides: TGTGCCAACAGAATGAGAACAGGGGACGATTCACTCCTCCACTTT. Its translation: CANRMRTGDDSLLHF.

This clonotype was picked up many times. The V and J genes are TRBV11-2 and TRBJ2-1; 15 bases match TRBD2. The V gene's germline CDR1 is SGHAT and CDR2 FQNNGV. J was trimmed by 5 bases and V by 3 bases; bases with no gene match: 8. The CDR3 is 18 residues long. The CDR3 nucleotides read TGTGCCAGCAGCTTCTTAATCCGGACTAGCGGGAGGGACAATGAGCAGTTCTTC. Amino acid sequence: CASSFLIRTSGRDNEQFF.

This clonotype was seen repeatedly, ten times or more. The V and J genes are TRBV6-5 and TRBJ1-5, with D hard to call. In germline, CDR1 is MNHEY, CDR2 SVGAGI. CDR3 length equals 14 residues. Trimming shortened V by 5 bases and J by 3 bases, and 11 bases separated the two germline ends. CDR3 sequence: CASSPRVFNQPQHF. The CDR3 nucleotides are TGTGCCAGCAGTCCTCGGGTATTCAATCAGCCCCAGCATTTT.

This clonotype was observed a handful of times. The chain employs TRBV7-9 and TRBJ2-1, with D tentatively TRBD2 (5 bases). The germline gives CDR1 SEHNR, CDR2 FQNEAQ (reference sequence). The CDR3 contains 15 residues. Trimming left V 5 bases short and J 8 bases short, with 19 bases between. Here the CDR3 reads CASSDPPSARDEQFF. In DNA form, the CDR3 reads TGTGCCAGCAGCGACCCTCCGAGTGCGAGGGATGAGCAGTTCTTC.

A remark on this clonotype: The CDR3 does not end in the conserved phenylalanine or tryptophan, so this is likely a read error. This rearrangement joins TRBV12-3 or TRBV12-4 to TRBJ1-5; 10 bases agree with TRBD1. Trimming cost V 4 bases and J 2 bases; bases outside gene matches: 8. This CDR3 spans 17 amino acids. The CDR3 DNA is TGTGCCAGCAGTTCACAAGGACAGGGGGTGGGCAATCAGCCCCAGCATCTT. It codes for CASSSQGQGVGNQPQHL.

The CDR3 protein is CASSPLRGEQYF. CDR3 nucleotides: TGTGCCAGCAGCCCCCTAAGGGGGGAGCAGTACTTC. The rearrangement links TRBV28 to TRBJ2-7; tentative D call: TRBD1 (6 bases). Trimming left V 6 bases short and J 7 bases short, with 13 bases between. Germline V gene sequence: CDR1 MDHEN, CDR2 SYDVKM. This CDR3 has 12 amino acids.

This chain joins TRBV6-6 and TRBJ2-1; 12 nucleotides match TRBD2. The CDR3 consists of 18 residues. CDR1 and CDR2 from the germline V gene are MNHNY and SVGAGI (reference sequence). The J segment lost 5 bases and the V segment lost 6 bases, leaving 14 bases of the junction unmatched. The CDR3 loop is CASSLRGPSGGANNEQFF. CDR3 nucleotides: TGTGCCAGCAGCCTACGGGGACCTAGCGGGGGGGCCAACAATGAGCAGTTCTTC.